Below are 18 T cell receptor beta chains sequenced from a single sample in a study of T cell repertoires in cytomegalovirus infection. From the reads, TCRdb called clonotypes with MiXCR, one entry per CDR3 protein. This table holds 230,000 or so distinct CDR3 sequences, about a sixth found once. The sequencing sample was made of CD8+ T cells from PBMCs. These receptor sequences come from a human donor in good health (CMV status not recorded). Some clones in this sample may be carry-over from other donors' samples.

The chain recombines TRBV2 with TRBJ1-4; D may be TRBD1 (5 bases). Germline CDR1 and CDR2: SNHLY and FYNNEI. Deletions cut 10 bases from V and 4 bases from J, with 16 bases between. The length of the CDR3 is 14 residues. CDR3 sequence: CATLGTESNEKLFF. The CDR3 coding sequence is TGTGCCACCCTAGGGACGGAAAGTAATGAAAAACTGTTTTTT.

This clonotype was seen more than once but under ten times. Here the CDR3 reads CASSQSPPNRGRNSPLHF. For the CDR3, the DNA is TGCGCCAGCAGCCAGTCTCCCCCCAACAGGGGGCGGAATTCACCCCTCCACTTT. The chain links TRBV4-1 to TRBJ1-6; 9 positions agree with TRBD1. The germline V gene has CDR1 MGHRA and CDR2 YSYEKL. The V and J ends lost 3 bases and 7 bases, in that order; junction bases with no gene match: 13. The CDR3 has 18 amino acids.

Concerning this clonotype: One end of the junction is discordant with germline, which a read error may explain. The genes are TRBV5-8 and TRBJ1-5; TRBD1 matches at 9 bases. Germline V gives CDR1 SGHTS, CDR2 YDEGEE. CDR3 length: 15 residues. The CDR3 DNA reads as TGTGCCAGCAGTTTGGACAGGGGCGGCAATCAGCCCCAGCATTTT. Its translation is CASSLDRGGNQPQHF.

This clonotype was counted a few times. The V call is TRBV4-3, the J call TRBJ1-1; TRBD1 matches 7 bases. The CDR3 runs to 13 residues. Trimming cost V 3 bases and J 13 bases; bases outside gene matches: 11. The germline V gene has CDR1 LGHNA and CDR2 YSLEER. CDR3 coding DNA: TGCGCCAGCAGCCAGGGCCGTGGGACAGATCTTTTCTTT. It specifies CASSQGRGTDLFF.

This clonotype was recorded many times. The chain links TRBV20-1 to TRBJ1-5, with D perhaps matching TRBD1 (6 bases). From germline, CDR1 is DFQATT and CDR2 SNEGSKA (reference sequence). The length of the CDR3 is 14 residues. Trimming took 0 bases from V and 4 from J, leaving 10 bases between them. The CDR3 reads CSARDRGGNQPQHF. The DNA of the CDR3 is TGCAGTGCTAGAGATAGGGGGGGTAATCAGCCCCAGCATTTT.

Of note for this clonotype: A much larger clone sits a single nucleotide away, making a read error possible. The chain employs TRBV6-5 and TRBJ2-7, with D unresolved. Germline V gene sequence: CDR1 MNHEY, CDR2 SVGAGI. The CDR3 extends over 15 amino acids. The CDR3 sequence: CASESTVWSSYEQNF. The CDR3 DNA reads TGTGCCAGCGAGTCTACGGTCTGGAGCTCCTACGAGCAGAACTTC.

In its sample, this clonotype was seen many times. V gene TRBV11-2 combines with J gene TRBJ2-5, with 13 bases identical to TRBD2. Germline V gene data show CDR1 as SGHAT and CDR2 as FQNNGV. The CDR3 contains 16 residues. Germline trimming cut 3 bases from V and 5 bases from J; bases unmatched to any gene: 6. The CDR3 region is CASSLGLAGLMETQYF. The DNA for the CDR3 is TGTGCCAGCAGCTTGGGACTAGCGGGGTTGATGGAGACCCAGTACTTC.

At least ten counts were recorded for this clonotype. The V call is TRBV29-1, the J call TRBJ1-1; possibly TRBD1 for D (6 bases). The CDR3 runs 13 residues. Germline CDR1 and CDR2: SQVTM and ANQGSEA. With 3 bases removed from V and 1 base from J, the gap between germline ends came to 9 bases. The CDR3 region is CSVDWTENTEAFF. CDR3 bases: TGCAGCGTTGATTGGACAGAGAACACTGAAGCTTTCTTT.

This clonotype was observed a few times. The V call is TRBV12-5, the J call TRBJ2-5; 10 bases map to TRBD1. The CDR3 is 17 amino acids. Per germline, CDR1 LGHNT and CDR2 FRNRAP. V shed 5 bases and J 4 bases; nucleotides not matched to a gene: 13. CDR3 protein: CASGPRSGQGVRETQYF. The CDR3 coding sequence is TGTGCTAGTGGTCCCCGGTCCGGACAGGGGGTGCGAGAGACCCAGTACTTC.

This clonotype showed up just a few times. The chain carries TRBV7-9 and TRBJ2-7; D possibly corresponds to TRBD1 (5 bases). Trimming took 5 bases from V and 6 from J, leaving 17 bases between them. The CDR3 extends over 14 amino acids. Germline V gene sequence: CDR1 SEHNR, CDR2 FQNEAQ (reference sequence). The CDR3 protein is CASSPRLRQGEQYF. The CDR3 DNA sequence: TGTGCCAGCAGCCCGAGGCTGCGGCAGGGCGAGCAGTACTTC.

This chain uses TRBV5-5 with TRBJ2-1; D remains ambiguous. The CDR3 length is 12 residues. Germline CDR1 and CDR2: SGHKS and YYEKEE (reference sequence). Between the trimmed V and J ends, which lost 4 bases and 9 bases, there was a span of 11 bases. CDR3 sequence (DNA): TGTGCCAGCAGCAAAAGTGACGGTGAGCAGTTCTTC. Translated: CASSKSDGEQFF.

This clonotype was seen more than once but under ten times. V is TRBV4-2 and J is TRBJ2-3; perhaps TRBD1 as D (5 bases). Germline V gene data show CDR1 as LGHNA and CDR2 as YNFKEQ. The CDR3 sequence is 14 residues long. Deletions cut 1 base from V and 4 bases from J, with 9 bases between. CDR3 protein: CASSQGGVADTQYF. CDR3 sequence (DNA): TGTGCCAGCAGCCAAGGGGGCGTGGCAGATACGCAGTATTTT.

The rearrangement links TRBV9 to TRBJ2-3; 9 bases fit TRBD2. The CDR3 length is 17 residues. Trimming cost V 0 bases and J 0 bases; bases outside gene matches: 5. Germline CDR1 is SGDLS and CDR2 is YYNGEE. CDR3 DNA: TGTGCCAGCAGCGTAGGGGGGGGACTAGCTAGCACAGATACGCAGTATTTT. This encodes CASSVGGGLASTDTQYF.

The genes are TRBV7-9 and TRBJ2-3; D tentatively fits TRBD1 or TRBD2 (5 bases each). Germline V gene lookup returns CDR1 SEHNR and CDR2 FQNEAQ (reference sequence). CDR3 length equals 14 residues. Trimming took 5 bases from V and 6 from J, leaving 15 bases between them. The CDR3 spells CASSPGALWDTQYF. CDR3 in DNA: TGTGCCAGCAGCCCCGGGGCGCTGTGGGATACGCAGTATTTT.

V usage is TRBV19 and J usage is TRBJ1-4; D unclear. Germline CDR1 LNHDA, CDR2 SQIVND (reference sequence). With 4 bases removed from V and 6 bases from J, the gap between germline ends came to 15 bases. This CDR3 is built from 15 residues. The CDR3 spells CASSSFRELDEKLFF. CDR3 nucleotides: TGTGCCAGTAGTAGTTTCCGGGAACTCGATGAAAAACTGTTTTTT.

This clonotype came up a few times. The chain joins TRBV29-1 to TRBJ2-3; D possibly corresponds to TRBD1 (6 bases). The germline gives CDR1 SQVTM, CDR2 ANQGSEA. This CDR3 spans 13 amino acids. V lost 4 bases and J 2 bases, leaving 10 bases between the germline ends. This CDR3 reads CSVGGQNTDTQYF. Written as DNA, the CDR3 is TGCAGCGTTGGCGGACAGAACACAGATACGCAGTATTTT.

V and J are TRBV7-9 and TRBJ2-7, with D unclear. Germline V gene data show CDR1 as SEHNR and CDR2 as FQNEAQ (reference sequence). CDR3 length: 14 amino acids. V lost 1 base to trimming and J lost 4 bases, with 11 bases between them. The CDR3 loop reads CASSLGSRGYEQYF. Written as DNA, the CDR3 is TGTGCCAGCAGCTTAGGGTCCCGCGGATACGAGCAGTACTTC.

This clonotype was counted ten times or more. CDR3 nucleotides: TGTGCCAGCAGCTTAAGTCTCAACACTGAAGCTTTCTTT. Its translation is CASSLSLNTEAFF. V gene TRBV7-6 combines with J gene TRBJ1-1; D call uncertain. This CDR3 comprises 13 residues. Germline CDR1 reads SGHVS; CDR2 reads FNYEAQ. The V end lost 2 bases, the J end lost 2 bases, and 6 bases lay between the germline ends. Combining the CDR3 with reference TRBV7-6 and TRBJ1-1 gives the whole variable domain GAGVSQSPRYKVTKRGQDVALRCDPISGHVSLYWYRQALGQGPEFLTYFNYEAQQDKSGLPNDRFSAERPEGSISTLTIQRTEQRDSAMYRCASSLSLNTEAFFGQGTRLTVV.